These 14 T cell receptor beta chains share one sample of origin, sequenced in a study of blood T cell repertoires in COVID-19. Sequencing used immunoSEQ multiplex PCR; TCRdb keeps in-frame clones, though not all of them. In the table there are about 130,000 clones, roughly 87% of which are singletons. Material for sequencing was PBMCs or T cells enriched from blood (not recorded which). These receptors were taken from a man under 40 who had recovered from COVID-19.

This chain links TRBV19 with TRBJ1-1, with D unresolved. The CDR3 totals 14 residues. Germline-derived CDR1 and CDR2 are LNHDA and SQIVND (reference sequence). Deletions cut 1 base from V and 1 base from J, with 7 bases between. DNA of the CDR3: TGTGCCAGTAGTATAGGGCTGAAGAACACTGAAGCTTTCTTT. Its translation is CASSIGLKNTEAFF.

V is TRBV5-1 and J is TRBJ1-1, with 7 bases aligning to TRBD1. V was clipped by 2 bases and J by 10 bases; unmatched bases: 8. Germline CDR1 reads SGHRS; CDR2 reads YFSETQ. The CDR3 is 13 residues long. CDR3 amino acids: CASSLELQGGAFF. The CDR3 bases are TGCGCCAGCAGCTTAGAACTCCAGGGGGGAGCTTTCTTT.

The chain has TRBV5-6 and TRBJ2-1; TRBD2 matches 11 bases. The CDR3 spans 14 residues. Germline V gene sequence: CDR1 SGHDT, CDR2 YYEEEE. V shed 4 bases and J 6 bases; nucleotides not matched to a gene: 3. CDR3 sequence reads: CASSLTSGVNEQFF. The CDR3 region has the DNA TGTGCCAGCAGCCTGACTAGCGGGGTCAATGAGCAGTTCTTC.

V usage is TRBV14 and J usage is TRBJ1-3; D is uncertain. The V gene lost 1 base and the J gene lost 0 bases, with 10 bases spanning the gap. Germline-derived CDR1 and CDR2 are SGHDN and FVKESK. The CDR3 runs 16 residues. The CDR3 region is CASSQVNAYSGNTIYF. The CDR3, as DNA: TGTGCCAGCAGCCAAGTCAACGCCTACTCTGGAAACACCATATATTTT.

In its sample, this clone was seen a few times. The V call is TRBV4-1, the J call TRBJ2-4, with D perhaps TRBD1 (5 bases). CDR1 is MGHRA, CDR2 YSYEKL, per germline. The CDR3 is 15 amino acids. V dropped 1 base and J dropped 5 bases, with 12 bases sitting between them. The CDR3 is CASSQGRQGENIQYF. The CDR3, as DNA: TGCGCCAGCAGCCAAGGCCGCCAGGGCGAAAACATTCAGTACTTC.

The chain employs TRBV27 and TRBJ2-7; weak D call: TRBD2 (6 bases). Trimming took off 2 bases at V and 1 base at J, with 18 bases between the two ends. The CDR3 consists of 17 residues. Per germline, CDR1 MNHEY and CDR2 SMNVEV (reference sequence). The CDR3 sequence: CASSLSPSGAVSYEQYF. DNA of the CDR3: TGTGCCAGCAGTTTAAGCCCCTCGGGAGCGGTTTCCTACGAGCAGTACTTC.

V and J are TRBV29-1 and TRBJ1-3, with 12 nucleotides matching TRBD1. The V gene's germline CDR1 is SQVTM and CDR2 ANQGSEA. Germline trimming cut 6 bases from V and 8 bases from J; bases unmatched to any gene: 11. The CDR3 runs 15 residues. The CDR3 loop is CSVSLRDRGRDTIYF. DNA of the CDR3: TGCAGCGTATCACTCCGGGACAGGGGGCGGGACACCATATATTTT.

The J gene is TRBJ1-1, the V gene TRBV6-5; perhaps TRBD1 as D (5 bases). There are 15 residues in the CDR3. The V and J ends lost 2 bases and 1 base respectively, with 11 bases between them. CDR1 MNHEY and CDR2 SVGAGI come from the germline V gene. The CDR3 is CASSYDLTGNTEAFF. The CDR3 DNA is TGTGCCAGCAGTTACGACCTAACAGGGAACACTGAAGCTTTCTTT.

This chain links TRBV7-2 with TRBJ2-2, with 7 bases that match TRBD1. CDR1 and CDR2 (germline): SGHTA, FQGNSA. The ends lost 2 bases at V and 8 bases at J; junction bases unmatched: 8. CDR3 length: 15 residues. CDR3 amino acids: CASSLRGPTGGELFF. The CDR3 DNA is TGTGCCAGCAGCTTACGGGGACCGACAGGGGGGGAGCTGTTTTTT.

V gene TRBV4-1 combines with J gene TRBJ2-5; TRBD1 is a possible D gene (6 bases). Germline V CDR1 and CDR2: MGHRA, YSYEKL. This CDR3 region has 14 residues. Trimming left V 4 bases short and J 1 base short, with 10 bases between. CDR3 amino acids: CASSLDSLQETQYF. CDR3 coding DNA: TGCGCCAGCAGCCTGGACAGCCTCCAAGAGACCCAGTACTTC.

V and J are TRBV12-5 and TRBJ2-2, with no clear D. Trimming removed 3 bases from V and 1 base from J, with 9 bases in between. The germline CDR1 and CDR2 sequences are LGHNT and FRNRAP. The CDR3 contains 15 residues. For the CDR3, the DNA is TGTGCTAGTGGTTTCAGTTCGTTGAACACCGGGGAGCTGTTTTTT. Its protein is CASGFSSLNTGELFF.

In its sample, this clone was seen once. The chain employs TRBV7-9 and TRBJ1-2; 9 bases map to TRBD1. Per the germline V gene, CDR1 is SEHNR and CDR2 is FQNEAQ (reference sequence). J was trimmed by 4 bases and V by 5 bases; bases with no gene match: 5. This CDR3 comprises 14 residues. CDR3 DNA: TGTGCCAGCAGCGCCGGGACAGGGAGCTATGGCTACACCTTC. The encoded protein is CASSAGTGSYGYTF.

Comments on this clone: The sample carries other DNA sequences with the same CDR3. This sequence joins TRBV18 and TRBJ1-6; TRBD1 matches 8 bases. The ends lost 6 bases at V and 9 bases at J; junction bases unmatched: 4. The CDR3 is 13 residues long. Germline V CDR1 and CDR2: KGHSH, LQKENI. The CDR3 DNA sequence: TGTGCCAGCTCGTTAGACAGGGGTTCACCCCTCCACTTT. It encodes CASSLDRGSPLHF.

This clone was observed a handful of times. This chain uses TRBV2 with TRBJ1-1; unclear D gene. V was clipped by 2 bases and J by 6 bases, with 7 bases between them. Germline V gene sequence: CDR1 SNHLY, CDR2 FYNNEI. CDR3 length: 12 amino acids. CDR3 bases: TGTGCCAGCAGTGAAAGAGGCCCTGAAGCTTTCTTT. As protein: CASSERGPEAFF.